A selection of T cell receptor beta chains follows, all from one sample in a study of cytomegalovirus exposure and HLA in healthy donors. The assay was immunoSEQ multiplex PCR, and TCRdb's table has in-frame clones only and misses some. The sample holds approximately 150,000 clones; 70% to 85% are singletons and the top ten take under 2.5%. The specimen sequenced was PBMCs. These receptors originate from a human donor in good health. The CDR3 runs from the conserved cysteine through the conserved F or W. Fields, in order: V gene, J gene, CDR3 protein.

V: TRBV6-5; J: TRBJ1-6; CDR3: CASTRGQVNSPLHF
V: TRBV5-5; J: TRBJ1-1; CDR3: CASSNNRNTEAFF
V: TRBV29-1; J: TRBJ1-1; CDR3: CSVAVLTGKNTEAFF
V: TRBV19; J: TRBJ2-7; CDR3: CASSIGSGGLSYEQYF
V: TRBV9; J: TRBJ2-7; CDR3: CASSVDGGYYEQYF
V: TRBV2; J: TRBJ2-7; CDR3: CASSEGGGTGIPYEQYF
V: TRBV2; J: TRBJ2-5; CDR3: CASSPGQGSQETQYF
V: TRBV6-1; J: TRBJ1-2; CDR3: CASSEAIGRGPLYGYTF
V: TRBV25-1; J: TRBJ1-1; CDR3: CASSGFEGWNTEAFF
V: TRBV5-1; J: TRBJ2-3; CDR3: CASSNSGAGYDTQYF
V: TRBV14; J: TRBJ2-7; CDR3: CASSQNSVSYEQYF
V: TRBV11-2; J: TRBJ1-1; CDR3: CASSLAIRGTVEAFF
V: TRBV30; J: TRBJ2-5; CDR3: CAWTVRRQGTQYF
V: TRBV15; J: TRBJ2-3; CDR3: CATSRDLTLGADTQYF
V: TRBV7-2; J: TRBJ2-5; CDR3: CASSRLAGETQYF
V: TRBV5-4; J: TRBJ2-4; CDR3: CASSQAGGRGIQYF
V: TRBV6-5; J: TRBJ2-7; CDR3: CASSPGLTSSYEQYF
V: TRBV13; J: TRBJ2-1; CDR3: CASSLEAGRESSYNEQFF
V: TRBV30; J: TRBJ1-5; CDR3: CAWNAGLNQPQHF
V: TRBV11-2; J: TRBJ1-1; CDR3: CASSFRISKMNTEAFF